The clone carrying this T cell receptor (beta chain) came up a few times. Its antigen is currently unknown. The read terminates 3 residues ahead of where the CDR3 ends, so the germline J gene completes it. After removal of 3 bases from V and 4 bases from J, the junction contained 7 bases not matched to a gene. CDR1 and CDR2 from the germline V gene are GTSNPN and SVGIG (reference sequence). The CDR3 totals 15 residues. Sequencing was performed with immunoSEQ multiplex PCR; in TCRdb, only in-frame clones are kept and a portion is missing. The specimen has under 25,000 clones, none found just once. The sample originates from a study of T cell clonality in common variable immunodeficiency. Regarding the study as a whole: CVID subjects shared fewer TCRbeta clones than healthy controls did. In common variable immunodeficiency, TCR beta chains reportedly carried fewer deletions and N-nucleotide insertions.

The TCR sequence derives from a human donor with common variable immunodeficiency. Sequencing used peripheral blood mononuclear cells. The chain joins TRBV30 to TRBJ1-3; 9 bases align to TRBD1. Incomplete CDR3 DNA: TGTGCCTGGAGCGCCGGACAGGGGCTCGGAAACACC. This translates into CAWSAGQGLGNT. The full CDR3 protein reads CAWSAGQGLGNTIYF.